Listed below are T cell receptor beta chains from one sample, sequenced in a study of shared clonotypes between healthy human individuals. Assay: immunoSEQ multiplex PCR; the TCRdb copy retains only in-frame clones and omits some. The data show 150,000 to 200,000 clones, with 80% to 95% seen just once and around 0.072% held by the top ten. The source material was naive CD4+ T cells sorted from blood. Receptors were obtained from a woman in her twenties or thirties in good health. The CDR3 runs from the conserved cysteine through the conserved F or W. Each record gives: J gene, D gene, clone size, V gene, CDR3 DNA, CDR3 protein. D genes are given only for firm matches. Not every row has a clone size; where given, it reads once, few, many or a size class.

TRBJ1-4,TRBD1,NA,TRBV5-1,TGCGCCAGCAGCCCCTGGACAGGGGGCGATTCCACCCTTGCAACTAATGAAAAACTGTTTTTT,CASSPWTGGDSTLATNEKLFF
TRBJ2-7,NA,NA,TRBV4-1,TGCGCCAGCAGCCAAGTCTCGCGGGACCCCCTCTACGAGCAGTACTTC,CASSQVSRDPLYEQYF
TRBJ2-7,NA,NA,TRBV6-6,TGTGCCAGCAGTTCCTCAGGGGATTCTGGCGAGCAGTACTTC,CASSSSGDSGEQYF
TRBJ2-2,NA,NA,TRBV2,TGTGCCAGCAGTGAAGGCGCGACCGGGGAGCTGTTTTTT,CASSEGATGELFF
TRBJ1-5,NA,NA,TRBV2,TGTGCCAGCAGTGGGTCAGGGGCCCGCAATCAGCCCCAGCATTTT,CASSGSGARNQPQHF
TRBJ1-1,NA,NA,TRBV5-1,TGCGCCAGCAGCTTGGTGGTGGTGTCCATGAACACTGAAGCTTTCTTT,CASSLVVVSMNTEAFF
TRBJ2-1,NA,NA,TRBV25-1,TGTGCCAGCACCGAAGGGGGACATTACAATGAGCAGTTCTTC,CASTEGGHYNEQFF
TRBJ2-7,TRBD1,NA,TRBV6-5,TGTGCCAGCAGTTACGGGCGGACAGGGCTCAACGAGCAGTACTTC,CASSYGRTGLNEQYF
TRBJ1-2,NA,NA,TRBV27,TGTGCCAGCAGTTTTAGGGACTCCAACTACTATGGCTACACCTTC,CASSFRDSNYYGYTF
TRBJ2-6,NA,NA,TRBV19,TGTGCCAGTACCCCTTTTTCCGGGGCCAACGTCCTGACTTTC,CASTPFSGANVLTF
TRBJ2-6,TRBD2,NA,TRBV28,TGTGCCAGCACCTCTAGCGGGAGCCCCTCTGGGGCCAACGTCCTGACTTTC,CASTSSGSPSGANVLTF
TRBJ2-3,NA,NA,TRBV5-6,TGTGCCAGCAGCTTAAGGGCTAGCACAGATACGCAGTATTTT,CASSLRASTDTQYF
TRBJ2-5,NA,NA,TRBV18,TGTGCCAGCTCACCACCGGGGACACCTCGAGAGCAGTACTTC,CASSPPGTPREQYF
TRBJ2-7,NA,NA,TRBV7-4,TGTGCCAGCAGCCCCCTCGAGCAGTACTTC,CASSPLEQYF
TRBJ1-2,NA,NA,TRBV9,TGTGCCAGCAGCGTAGAAGAAGACTATGGCTACACCTTC,CASSVEEDYGYTF
TRBJ2-2,TRBD2,NA,TRBV7-3,TGTGCCAGCAGCCCCGGGGGTAGCGGGAAAATCGGGGAGCTGTTTTTT,CASSPGGSGKIGELFF
TRBJ2-7,TRBD2,NA,TRBV10-1,TGCGCCAGCAGTGGGACTAGCGGGGGCTACGAGCAGTACTTC,CASSGTSGGYEQYF
TRBJ2-1,TRBD2,NA,TRBV4-1,TGCGCCAGCAGCCAAGTAGCGGGAGCTCCCAATGAGCAGTTCTTC,CASSQVAGAPNEQFF
TRBJ2-7,NA,NA,TRBV28,TGTGCCAGCAGCCTAGGATTCCCTGTCGAGCAGTACTTC,CASSLGFPVEQYF
TRBJ2-7,TRBD1,NA,TRBV19,TGTGCCAGTAGTAAGTCGGGACAGGTTTCGACCTACGAGCAGTACTTC,CASSKSGQVSTYEQYF
TRBJ2-7,TRBD1,NA,TRBV28,TGTGCCAGCAGTTTGGGGACAGGACCCTACGAGCAGTACTTC,CASSLGTGPYEQYF
TRBJ2-6,NA,once,TRBV7-2,TGTGCCAGCAGCTTAGCTGGGGGCTCTGGGGCCAACGTCCTGACTTTC,CASSLAGGSGANVLTF
TRBJ2-3,TRBD2,once,TRBV2,TGTGCCAGCAGTGAAGTGACTAGCGGTTACACAGATACGCAGTATTTT,CASSEVTSGYTDTQYF
TRBJ2-7,NA,NA,TRBV28,TGTGCCAGCAGTTTACAGGGACCGGGGGAGCAGTACTTC,CASSLQGPGEQYF
TRBJ2-7,TRBD2,NA,TRBV13,TGTGCCAGCAGCTCCCTAGCGGGAGGAAGCTACGAGCAGTACTTC,CASSSLAGGSYEQYF
TRBJ2-1,TRBD2,NA,TRBV7-9,TGTGCCAGCAGCTTATTAGGGTGGCTAGCGGACCACAATGAGCAGTTCTTC,CASSLLGWLADHNEQFF
TRBJ2-7,TRBD2,NA,TRBV6-1,TGTGCCAGCAGTGAAGGGCCAGCGGGGGCCTACGAGCAGTACTTC,CASSEGPAGAYEQYF
TRBJ2-2,NA,NA,TRBV19,TGTGCCAGTAGGTACAGACGAACTACTCTCACCGGGGAGCTGTTTTTT,CASRYRRTTLTGELFF
TRBJ2-2,TRBD1,NA,TRBV27,TGTGCCAGCAGTACGCACAGGGGGCCCACCGGGGAGCTGTTTTTT,CASSTHRGPTGELFF
TRBJ1-1,NA,NA,TRBV7-9,TGTGCCAGCAGCCCGCAGGGTGAAGCTTTCTTT,CASSPQGEAFF
TRBJ2-7,NA,NA,TRBV2,TGTGCCAGCACTGAGTGGGTAGCGCGCCGTGTTAGGGAGCAGTACTTC,CASTEWVARRVREQYF
TRBJ2-7,TRBD2,NA,TRBV19,TGTGCCAGTAGTATAGATGGGGGACTAACCTACGAGCAGTACTTC,CASSIDGGLTYEQYF
TRBJ1-1,TRBD1,NA,TRBV19,TGTGCCAGTAGTTCTGGACAGGGTCCCGGAGCTTTCTTT,CASSSGQGPGAFF
TRBJ2-1,TRBD2,NA,TRBV5-4,TGTGCCAGCAGCCACCCGGGACTAGCGGGGCCCCGCTCCTACAATGAGCAGTTCTTC,CASSHPGLAGPRSYNEQFF
TRBJ1-2,NA,NA,TRBV6-5,TGTGCCAGCACCAAGGGTGGGAGAACAAACTATGGCTACACCTTC,CASTKGGRTNYGYTF
TRBJ2-2,TRBD2,once,TRBV28,TGTGCCAGCAGTTTAACTAGCGGCCTGAGGCCAACCGGGGAGCTGTTTTTT,CASSLTSGLRPTGELFF
TRBJ2-7,NA,once,TRBV18,TGTGCCAGCTCACCGAGGAGTGGAAGTACCTACGAGCAGTACTTC,CASSPRSGSTYEQYF
TRBJ1-5,NA,NA,TRBV18,TGTGCCAGCTCACCGTTTGTATCGGGGGACGGCAATCAGCCCCAGCATTTT,CASSPFVSGDGNQPQHF
TRBJ1-5,NA,NA,TRBV28,TGTGCCAGCAGTTGGGCAGGGCAGGGCCAGCCCCAGCATTTT,CASSWAGQGQPQHF
TRBJ1-2,NA,NA,TRBV9,TGTGCCAGCAGCCCCACGGCAGGGAGTGACTATGGCTACACCTTC,CASSPTAGSDYGYTF
TRBJ2-5,NA,once,TRBV27,TGTGCCAGCAGTTCAAGGGCACTACGGGGGGAGACCCAGTACTTC,CASSSRALRGETQYF
TRBJ1-2,TRBD1,NA,TRBV19,TGTGCCAGTAGAGCTACCGGGACAGGGAAGTATGGCTACACCTTC,CASRATGTGKYGYTF
TRBJ2-7,TRBD1,NA,TRBV19,TGTGCCAGTAGTACCATCGGACAGGGTACCTACGAGCAGTACTTC,CASSTIGQGTYEQYF
TRBJ2-7,TRBD1,NA,TRBV19,TGTGCCAGTAGTACACCGACCGGGACAGGGAACTACGAGCAGTACTTC,CASSTPTGTGNYEQYF
TRBJ1-2,NA,once,TRBV6-5,TGTGCCAGCAGTTTGGACATGGCTAACTATGGCTACACCTTC,CASSLDMANYGYTF
TRBJ1-1,NA,NA,TRBV29-1,TGCAGCGTTGACCGACGGTTGAACACTGAAGCTTTCTTT,CSVDRRLNTEAFF
TRBJ2-7,NA,NA,TRBV15,TGTGCCACCAGCAGGCAACCGGGACTTGCAACCTACGAGCAGTACTTC,CATSRQPGLATYEQYF
TRBJ1-5,TRBD1,NA,TRBV9,TGTGCCAGCAGCGCAGGGGGCCAGCCCCAGCATTTT,CASSAGGQPQHF
TRBJ2-7,TRBD1,NA,TRBV27,TGTGCCAGCACCCCGGCCGGTTATGGTTCTGGGACAGGGAGGCACGAGCAGTACTTC,CASTPAGYGSGTGRHEQYF
TRBJ2-2,NA,NA,TRBV5-1,TGCGCCAGCAGCTTGGGTCAGATTGCTGGGGAGCTGTTTTTT,CASSLGQIAGELFF
TRBJ1-6,TRBD1,NA,TRBV19,TGTGCCAGTAGCGGACAGGGAGGGAATTCACCCCTCCACTTT,CASSGQGGNSPLHF